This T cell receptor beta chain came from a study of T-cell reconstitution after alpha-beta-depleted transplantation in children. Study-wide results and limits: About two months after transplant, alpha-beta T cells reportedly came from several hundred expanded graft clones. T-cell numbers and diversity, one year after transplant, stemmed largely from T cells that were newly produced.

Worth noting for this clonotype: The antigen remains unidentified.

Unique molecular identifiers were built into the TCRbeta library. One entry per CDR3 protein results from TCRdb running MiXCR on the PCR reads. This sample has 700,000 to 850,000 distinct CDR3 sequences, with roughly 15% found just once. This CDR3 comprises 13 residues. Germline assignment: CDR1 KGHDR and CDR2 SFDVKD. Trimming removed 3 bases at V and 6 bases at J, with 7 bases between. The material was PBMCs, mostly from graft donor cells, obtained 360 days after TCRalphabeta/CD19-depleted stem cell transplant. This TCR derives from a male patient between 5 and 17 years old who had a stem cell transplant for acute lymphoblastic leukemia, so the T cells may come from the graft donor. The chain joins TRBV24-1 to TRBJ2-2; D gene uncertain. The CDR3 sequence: CATSDPTPGELFF. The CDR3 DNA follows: TGTGCCACCAGTGATCCGACCCCCGGGGAGCTGTTTTTT.